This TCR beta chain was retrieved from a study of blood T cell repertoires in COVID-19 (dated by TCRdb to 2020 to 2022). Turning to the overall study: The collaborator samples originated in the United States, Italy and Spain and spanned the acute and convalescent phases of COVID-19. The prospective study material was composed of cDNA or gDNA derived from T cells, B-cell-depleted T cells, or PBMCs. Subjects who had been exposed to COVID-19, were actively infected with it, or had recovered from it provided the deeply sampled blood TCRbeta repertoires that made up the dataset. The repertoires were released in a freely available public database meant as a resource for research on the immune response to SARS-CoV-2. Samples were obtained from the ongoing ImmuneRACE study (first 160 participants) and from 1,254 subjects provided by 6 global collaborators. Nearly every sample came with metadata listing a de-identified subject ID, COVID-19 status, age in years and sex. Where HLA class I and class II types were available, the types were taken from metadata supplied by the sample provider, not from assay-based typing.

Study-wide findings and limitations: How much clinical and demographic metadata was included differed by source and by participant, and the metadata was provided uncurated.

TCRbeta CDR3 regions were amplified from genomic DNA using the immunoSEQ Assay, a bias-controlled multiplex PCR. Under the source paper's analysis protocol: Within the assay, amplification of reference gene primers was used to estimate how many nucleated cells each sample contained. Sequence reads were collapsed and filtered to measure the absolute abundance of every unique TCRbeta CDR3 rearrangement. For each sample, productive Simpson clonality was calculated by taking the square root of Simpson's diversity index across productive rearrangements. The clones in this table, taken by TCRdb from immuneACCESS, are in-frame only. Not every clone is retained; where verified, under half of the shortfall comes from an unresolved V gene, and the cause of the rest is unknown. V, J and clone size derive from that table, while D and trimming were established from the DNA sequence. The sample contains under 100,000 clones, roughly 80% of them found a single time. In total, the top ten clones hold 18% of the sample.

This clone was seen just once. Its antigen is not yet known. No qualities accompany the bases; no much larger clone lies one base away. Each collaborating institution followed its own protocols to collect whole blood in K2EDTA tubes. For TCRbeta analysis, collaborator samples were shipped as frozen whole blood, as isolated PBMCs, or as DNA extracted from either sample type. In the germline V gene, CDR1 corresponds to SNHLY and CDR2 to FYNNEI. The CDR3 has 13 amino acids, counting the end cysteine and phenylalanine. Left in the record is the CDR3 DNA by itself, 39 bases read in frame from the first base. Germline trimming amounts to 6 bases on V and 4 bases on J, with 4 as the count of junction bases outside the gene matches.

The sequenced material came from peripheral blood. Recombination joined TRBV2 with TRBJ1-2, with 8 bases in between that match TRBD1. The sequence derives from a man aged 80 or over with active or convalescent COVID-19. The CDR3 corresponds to CASSMDRAYGYTF. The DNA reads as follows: TGTGCCAGCAGCATGGACAGGGCCTATGGCTACACCTTC.